This entry lists 27 T cell receptor beta chains sequenced from one sample in a study of OX40 agonist ivuxolimab in advanced cancers. Assay: immunoSEQ multiplex PCR; the TCRdb copy retains only in-frame clones and omits some. The table lists about 81,000 clones, 85% to 90% of them singletons. The material was CD4+ or CD8+ T cells sorted from blood, obtained in a trial of the OX40 agonist ivuxolimab. These receptors were collected from an adult with an advanced solid tumor such as melanoma, head and neck, liver or kidney cancer.

J is TRBJ1-1 and V is TRBV7-2; D gene ambiguous. The V end lost 2 bases, the J end lost 5 bases, and 12 bases lay between the germline ends. Per the germline V gene, CDR1 is SGHTA and CDR2 is FQGNSA. CDR3 length: 14 amino acids. The CDR3 sequence: CASSLLVEGTEAFF. In nucleotides, the CDR3 is TGTGCCAGCAGCTTACTGGTTGAAGGTACTGAAGCTTTCTTT.

The V gene is TRBV5-1, the J gene TRBJ1-4; TRBD1 aligns across 8 bases. The germline V gene has CDR1 SGHRS and CDR2 YFSETQ. V shed 3 bases and J 3 bases; nucleotides not matched to a gene: 4. The length of the CDR3 is 15 residues. CDR3 amino acids: CASSSTRGPNEKLFF. The DNA for the CDR3 is TGCGCCAGCAGCTCCACCAGGGGGCCTAATGAAAAACTGTTTTTT.

The genes are TRBV2 and TRBJ2-7; no clear D gene. Germline V gene lookup returns CDR1 SNHLY and CDR2 FYNNEI. CDR3 size: 14 residues. Trimming took 0 bases from V and 7 from J, leaving 13 bases between them. The CDR3: CASSEAGYGQEQYF. The CDR3 DNA reads as TGTGCCAGCAGTGAAGCGGGGTATGGGCAGGAGCAGTACTTC. Variable domain in full (rest from reference TRBV2 and TRBJ2-7): EPEVTQTPSHQVTQMGQEVILRCVPISNHLYFYWYRQILGQKVEFLVSFYNNEISEKSEIFDDQFSVERPDGSNFTLKIRSTKLEDSAMYFCASSEAGYGQEQYFGPGTRLTVT.

This chain uses TRBV7-3 with TRBJ1-3; no firm D call. Per the germline V gene, CDR1 is SGHTA and CDR2 is FQGTGA. The CDR3 length is 12 residues. The germline V and J ends were trimmed by 5 bases and 9 bases, with 11 bases remaining between them. The CDR3 nucleotides read TGTGCCAGCAGCCCAGAACGAGCCACCATATATTTT. Translated, it gives CASSPERATIYF.

For this clone: One end of the junction fails to match germline, which may point to a read error. The same CDR3 arises from other DNA sequences in this sample as well. CDR3 nucleotide sequence: TGTGCCAGCTCTCCACAGGGGACTGAAGCTTTCTTT. Its protein product is CASSPQGTEAFF. The rearrangement links TRBV18 to TRBJ1-1; the match to TRBD1 covers 7 bases. Germline V gives CDR1 KGHSH, CDR2 LQKENI. The CDR3 is 12 amino acids.

The chain recombines TRBV7-9 with TRBJ2-5; 11 nucleotides agree with TRBD2. The V and J ends lost 1 base and 1 base, in that order; junction bases with no gene match: 8. Germline V gives CDR1 SEHNR, CDR2 FQNEAQ (reference sequence). This CDR3 is 18 amino acids long. The CDR3: CASSLGRSSGGGQETQYF. DNA for the CDR3: TGTGCCAGCAGCTTAGGACGGAGTAGCGGGGGGGGCCAAGAGACCCAGTACTTC.

V is TRBV7-3 and J is TRBJ2-2; D possibly corresponds to TRBD2 (5 bases). Trimming took off 6 bases at V and 7 bases at J, with 15 bases between the two ends. The CDR3 extends over 14 amino acids. Per germline, CDR1 SGHTA and CDR2 FQGTGA. The CDR3 region is CASRPPGSSGELFF. CDR3 nucleotides: TGTGCCAGCAGACCACCGGGGTCGAGCGGGGAGCTGTTTTTT.

The V gene is TRBV5-4, the J gene TRBJ2-2; 9 bases map to TRBD1. CDR1 is SGHNT, CDR2 YYREEE, per germline (reference sequence). V gave up 3 bases and J gave up 5 bases; unmatched junction bases: 11. CDR3 length: 17 amino acids. The CDR3 DNA reads as TGTGCCAGCAGCTCCTTCTTGACAGGGGGAAAAACCGGGGAGCTGTTTTTT. Its protein product is CASSSFLTGGKTGELFF.

This clone showed up just a few times. V is TRBV18 and J is TRBJ1-1; D uncertain. CDR1 is KGHSH and CDR2 is LQKENI in the germline V gene. The CDR3 loop spans 13 amino acids. With 2 bases removed from V and 3 bases from J, the gap between germline ends came to 7 bases. The CDR3 region is CASSPNHYTEAFF. Written as DNA, the CDR3 is TGTGCCAGCTCACCAAACCACTACACTGAAGCTTTCTTT.

This clone has just a few counts. The V and J genes are TRBV14 and TRBJ1-1; TRBD1 might be the D (5 bases). The CDR3 covers 13 residues. The germline V gene encodes CDR1 SGHDN and CDR2 FVKESK. Trimming took off 1 base at V and 7 bases at J, with 10 bases between the two ends. This CDR3 reads CASSQGDRDEAFF. The DNA for the CDR3 is TGTGCCAGCAGCCAAGGAGACAGAGATGAAGCTTTCTTT.

This clone was picked up one time. The chain employs TRBV5-1 and TRBJ2-1; tentatively, D is TRBD2 (6 bases). The length of the CDR3 is 15 residues. Germline lookup yields CDR1 SGHRS and CDR2 YFSETQ. Trimming took 5 bases from V and 2 from J, leaving 14 bases between them. CDR3 DNA: TGCGCCAGCAGACCAGTGGGGGGAACCTACAATGAGCAGTTCTTC. Protein sequence: CASRPVGGTYNEQFF. Full variable domain (remainder filled in from reference TRBV5-1 and TRBJ2-1): KAGVTQTPRYLIKTRGQQVTLSCSPISGHRSVSWYQQTPGQGLQFLFEYFSETQRNKGNFPGRFSGRQFSNSRSEMNVSTLELGDSALYLCASRPVGGTYNEQFFGPGTRLTVL.

The chain has TRBV11-2 and TRBJ1-1, with D tentatively TRBD1 (6 bases). From germline, CDR1 is SGHAT and CDR2 FQNNGV. Trimming stripped 5 bases from V and 3 bases from J, with 22 bases between. The CDR3 has 17 residues. The CDR3 is CASSPRAYQRGYTEAFF. The CDR3 region has the DNA TGTGCCAGCAGCCCACGGGCCTATCAAAGGGGGTACACTGAAGCTTTCTTT.

On this clone itself: Mismatch with germline at one junction end may stem from a read error. The rearrangement links TRBV6-1 to TRBJ2-7; 8 bases are shared with TRBD2. The CDR3 length is 15 residues. The germline V gene encodes CDR1 MNHNS and CDR2 SASEGT. The CDR3 protein is CASSERRLIGAGTSF. CDR3 nucleotides: TGTGCCAGCAGTGAACGTCGCCTAATTGGGGCAGGGACTAGCTTC.

The sample holds one count of this clone. This chain uses TRBV4-3 with TRBJ1-1; D is perhaps TRBD1 (6 bases). The germline gives CDR1 LGHNA, CDR2 YSLEER. The CDR3 contains 15 residues. V dropped 3 bases and J dropped 4 bases, with 15 bases sitting between them. The CDR3 loop is CASSHLGAGRTEAFF. Here the CDR3 DNA reads TGCGCCAGCAGCCACCTGGGGGCCGGCCGCACTGAAGCTTTCTTT.

The CDR3 DNA sequence: TGTGCCAGCAGCCCGGACACCGACACTGAAGCTTTCTTT. This gives the protein CASSPDTDTEAFF. V and J are TRBV7-9 and TRBJ1-1; possibly TRBD1 for D (5 bases). In germline, CDR1 is SEHNR, CDR2 FQNEAQ (reference sequence). V was shortened by 5 bases and J by 3 bases, with 10 bases between the two germline ends. CDR3 size: 13 residues.

The chain has TRBV4-2 and TRBJ1-1; D is uncertain. This CDR3 contains 15 residues. Germline V lookup: CDR1 LGHNA, CDR2 YNFKEQ. The V end was cut by 5 bases, the J end by 0 bases, with 13 bases between. For the CDR3, the DNA is TGTGCCAGCAGCTTCGGGAGGGCGGTGAACACTGAAGCTTTCTTT. Its translation is CASSFGRAVNTEAFF.

This clone was seen a handful of times. In this CDR3 the conserved last residue, phenylalanine or tryptophan, is missing, so a read error is likely. The chain uses TRBV5-1 and TRBJ1-6; tentative D call: TRBD1 (6 bases). This CDR3 contains 17 residues. V was pared by 4 bases and J by 4 bases, with 18 bases between. Germline V gives CDR1 SGHRS, CDR2 YFSETQ. The DNA for the CDR3 is TGCGCCAGCAGCCTCGGACAGCCCGGAAATTATAATTCACCCCTCCACCTT. Encoded protein: CASSLGQPGNYNSPLHL.

The chain joins TRBV18 to TRBJ1-5; 7 nucleotides align to TRBD1. CDR1 is KGHSH, CDR2 LQKENI, per germline. The CDR3 has 17 residues. V lost 6 bases, J lost 2 bases, and 13 bases stayed unmatched. In DNA form, the CDR3 reads TGTGCCAGCTCCCCGTCAGGGGGTTCCCGTGGCAATCAGCCCCAGCATTTT. It encodes CASSPSGGSRGNQPQHF. Full variable domain (remainder filled in from reference TRBV18 and TRBJ1-5): NAGVMQNPRHLVRRRGQEARLRCSPMKGHSHVYWYRQLPEEGLKFMVYLQKENIIDESGMPKERFSAEFPKEGPSILRIQQVVRGDSAAYFCASSPSGGSRGNQPQHFGDGTRLSIL.

This clone was detected once. The gene calls are TRBV7-3 and TRBJ1-2; possible D gene TRBD1, 5 bases. The CDR3 sequence is 14 residues long. Trimming took off 3 bases at V and 0 bases at J, with 8 bases between the two ends. Germline V gene data show CDR1 as SGHTA and CDR2 as FQGTGA. The CDR3 bases are TGTGCCAGCAGCTTGACAGCGGCTAACTATGGCTACACCTTC. Its protein product is CASSLTAANYGYTF.

Only one count was recorded for this clone. The genes are TRBV2 and TRBJ2-1; D is possibly TRBD2 (6 bases). V was pared by 8 bases and J by 5 bases, with 13 bases between. Per germline, CDR1 SNHLY and CDR2 FYNNEI. This CDR3 has 13 residues. CDR3 amino acids: CASHTGEHNEQFF. CDR3 coding DNA: TGTGCCAGCCATACGGGGGAGCACAATGAGCAGTTCTTC.

The CDR3 coding sequence is TGTGCCAGCTCACTGTATTACAGGGGGCGAAACACTGAAGCTTTCTTT. Translating gives CASSLYYRGRNTEAFF. V gene TRBV18 combines with J gene TRBJ1-1; 9 bases map to TRBD1. The length of the CDR3 is 16 residues. J gave up 2 bases and V 4 bases, and 8 bases lay outside the gene matches. Germline V CDR1 and CDR2: KGHSH, LQKENI.

J is TRBJ1-1 and V is TRBV10-1; possible D gene TRBD1, 5 bases. The CDR3 is 13 amino acids. Germline lookup yields CDR1 WNHNN and CDR2 SYGVQD (reference sequence). Trimming shortened V by 6 bases and J by 4 bases, and 12 bases separated the two germline ends. CDR3 DNA: TGCGCCAGCAGCCGCGGGGACCCCACTGAAGCTTTCTTT. It is translated as CASSRGDPTEAFF.

V and J are TRBV18 and TRBJ1-2; 12 bases fit TRBD1. The CDR3 runs to 17 residues. After removal of 4 bases from V and 4 bases from J, the junction contained 10 bases not matched to a gene. Germline V lookup: CDR1 KGHSH, CDR2 LQKENI. CDR3 nucleotide sequence: TGTGCCAGCTCACGTCCCGGGACAGGGGGCATCGGCTATGGCTACACCTTC. Translation gives CASSRPGTGGIGYGYTF.

The chain employs TRBV5-5 and TRBJ2-7; D call uncertain. In germline, CDR1 is SGHKS, CDR2 YYEKEE (reference sequence). V was clipped by 1 base and J by 5 bases, with 7 bases between them. The CDR3 has 12 residues. CDR3 DNA: TGTGCCAGCAGCTTGACAAGAAACGAGCAGTACTTC. Translating it yields CASSLTRNEQYF. Full variable domain (outside the CDR3, taken from reference TRBV5-5 and TRBJ2-7): DAGVTQSPTHLIKTRGQQVTLRCSPISGHKSVSWYQQVLGQGPQFIFQYYEKEERGRGNFPDRFSARQFPNYSSELNVNALLLGDSALYLCASSLTRNEQYFGPGTRLTVT.

This chain uses TRBV15 with TRBJ1-3; tentative D call: TRBD1 (6 bases). The germline V and J ends were trimmed by 2 bases and 2 bases, with 10 bases remaining between them. The CDR3 contains 15 residues. CDR1 and CDR2 (germline): LNHNV, YYDKDF (reference sequence). In nucleotides, the CDR3 is TGTGCCACCAGCAGACACACAGGGCCTGGAAACACCATATATTTT. Its translation: CATSRHTGPGNTIYF.

J is TRBJ1-1 and V is TRBV5-1; a weak D match, TRBD1 (6 bases). V was pared by 0 bases and J by 0 bases, with 12 bases between. The CDR3 covers 16 residues. CDR1 and CDR2 from the germline V gene are SGHRS and YFSETQ. The CDR3 nucleotides read TGCGCCAGCAGCTTGGCAACGGGACACATGAACACTGAAGCTTTCTTT. Amino acids: CASSLATGHMNTEAFF.

V and J are TRBV28 and TRBJ1-4, with D possibly TRBD1 on 5 matching bases. CDR1 and CDR2 from the germline V gene are MDHEN and SYDVKM. V was clipped by 10 bases and J by 5 bases, with 14 bases between them. The CDR3 loop spans 13 amino acids. CDR3 nucleotides: TGTGCCATCCGGGACCGCGAAAATGAAAAACTGTTTTTT. Translating it yields CAIRDRENEKLFF.